This T cell receptor (beta chain) was sequenced for a study of technical replicates of blood from several donors. Clones were read by immunoSEQ multiplex PCR, and TCRdb kept only the in-frame ones, dropping some. The sample has tens of thousands of clones; nearly 98% are singletons. Germline V gene sequence: CDR1 SGHRS, CDR2 YFSETQ. The CDR3 has 15 residues. The germline V and J ends were trimmed by 0 bases and 0 bases, with 7 bases remaining between them. The clonotype originates from a human donor in good health. The sequenced sample was T cells isolated from PBMCs. V usage is TRBV5-1 and J usage is TRBJ1-5; no reliable D call. The CDR3 protein is CASSLGGNSNQPQHF. The CDR3, as DNA: TGCGCCAGCAGCTTGGGAGGGAATAGCAATCAGCCCCAGCATTTT.